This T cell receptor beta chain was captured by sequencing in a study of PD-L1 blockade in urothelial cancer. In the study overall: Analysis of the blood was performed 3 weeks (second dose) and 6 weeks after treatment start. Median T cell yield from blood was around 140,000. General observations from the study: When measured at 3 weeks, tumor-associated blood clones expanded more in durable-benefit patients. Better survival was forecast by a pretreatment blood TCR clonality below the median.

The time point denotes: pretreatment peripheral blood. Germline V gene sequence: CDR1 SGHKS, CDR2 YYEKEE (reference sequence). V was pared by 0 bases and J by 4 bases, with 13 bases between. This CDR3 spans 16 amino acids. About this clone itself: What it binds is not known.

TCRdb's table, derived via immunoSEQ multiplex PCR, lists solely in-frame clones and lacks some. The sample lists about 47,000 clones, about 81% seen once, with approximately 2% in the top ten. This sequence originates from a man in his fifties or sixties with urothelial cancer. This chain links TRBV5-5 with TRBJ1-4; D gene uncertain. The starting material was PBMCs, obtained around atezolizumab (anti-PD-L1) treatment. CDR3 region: CASSLAPLRGNEKLFF. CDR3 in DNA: TGTGCCAGCAGCTTGGCCCCCCTCCGGGGTAATGAAAAACTGTTTTTT.